The 20 T cell receptor beta chains given below trace back to one sample, sequenced in a study of shared clonotypes between healthy human individuals. Libraries were prepared by immunoSEQ multiplex PCR; TCRdb keeps only in-frame clonotypes and omits some of them. There are about 530,000 clones in the sample; around 79% occur only once, and around 13% lies in the top ten. The material sequenced was PBMCs. The receptors were gathered from a woman aged 35 to 49 in good health. Some clones in this sample may be carry-over from other donors' samples.

The chain links TRBV6-6 to TRBJ2-7, with D unresolved. CDR3 size: 16 residues. V was cut by 0 bases and J by 0 bases, with 12 bases left in between. Germline V lookup: CDR1 MNHNY, CDR2 SVGAGI (reference sequence). DNA for the CDR3: TGTGCCAGCAGTTACTCGAGTTGGCCTACCTCCTACGAGCAGTACTTC. Protein: CASSYSSWPTSYEQYF.

This clone has at least ten counts. The V gene is TRBV7-2, the J gene TRBJ1-2; 7 positions agree with TRBD1. The CDR3 contains 15 residues. CDR1 and CDR2 from the germline V gene are SGHTA and FQGNSA. With 5 bases clipped from V and 3 bases from J, the junction kept 9 bases outside the gene matches. Here the CDR3 reads CASSPRQGDYYGYTF. CDR3 DNA: TGTGCCAGCAGCCCCCGCCAGGGGGATTACTATGGCTACACCTTC.

This clone was seen only once. The chain is built from TRBV15 and TRBJ1-4; D may be TRBD1 (6 bases). V was clipped by 0 bases and J by 5 bases, with 10 bases between them. The germline V gene has CDR1 LNHNV and CDR2 YYDKDF (reference sequence). The CDR3 runs 15 residues. The CDR3 DNA sequence: TGTGCCACCAGCAGAGAACAGGGACAAAATGAAAAACTGTTTTTT. This gives the protein CATSREQGQNEKLFF.

CDR3 DNA: TGCGCCAGCAGCGCTTCTAGCGGAGCGTACAATGAGCAGTTCTTC. Residues: CASSASSGAYNEQFF. The chain joins TRBV5-1 to TRBJ2-1; TRBD2 matches at 7 bases. V shed 4 bases, J shed 4 bases, and the junction held 8 bases outside the gene matches. Germline V CDR1 and CDR2: SGHRS, YFSETQ. The CDR3 totals 15 residues.

A note on this clone: A far larger clone lies a single base away; this is likely a read error. This sequence joins TRBV7-9 and TRBJ1-1; D gene uncertain. The CDR3 covers 13 residues. V was shortened by 4 bases and J by 3 bases, with 9 bases between the two germline ends. Per germline, CDR1 SEHNR and CDR2 FQNEAQ (reference sequence). CDR3 sequence: CASSSQMDTEAFF. CDR3 DNA: TGTGCCAGCAGCTCACAGATGGACACTGAAGCTTTCTTT. Full variable domain (missing parts from reference TRBV7-9 and TRBJ1-1): DTGVSQNPRHKITKRGQNVTFRCDPISEHNRLYWYRQTLGQGPEFLTYFQNEAQLEKSRLLSDRFSAERPKGSFSTLEIQRTEQGDSAMYLCASSSQMDTEAFFGQGTRLTVV.

This rearrangement joins TRBV4-3 to TRBJ1-1; D not certain. The germline gives CDR1 LGHNA, CDR2 YSLEER. The CDR3 has 15 amino acids. Trimming shortened V by 0 bases and J by 5 bases, and 13 bases separated the two germline ends. The CDR3 nucleotides are TGCGCCAGCAGCCAAGATGGGAAGGGTGAAACTGAAGCTTTCTTT. Translated: CASSQDGKGETEAFF.

The genes are TRBV28 and TRBJ1-5; tentative D call: TRBD1 (5 bases). Between the trimmed V and J ends, which lost 5 bases and 1 base, there was a span of 24 bases. The CDR3 sequence is 19 residues long. Germline values: CDR1 MDHEN, CDR2 SYDVKM. CDR3 sequence: CASSPGRNSYRGSNQPQHF. CDR3 DNA: TGTGCCAGCAGTCCGGGACGGAACTCTTACCGAGGGAGCAATCAGCCCCAGCATTTT.

V is TRBV10-3 and J is TRBJ2-5, with TRBD2 as a possible D gene (5 bases). The CDR3 runs to 14 residues. From germline, CDR1 is ENHRY and CDR2 SYGVKD. V was cut by 0 bases and J by 11 bases, with 16 bases left in between. Here the CDR3 DNA reads TGTGCCATCAGTGAGTCGGATCTGGCAAGGGAGCAGTACTTC. This codes for CAISESDLAREQYF.

This clone has more than one count but fewer than ten. V gene TRBV11-2 combines with J gene TRBJ2-5, with 9 bases lining up with TRBD2. From germline, CDR1 is SGHAT and CDR2 FQNNGV. This CDR3 is built from 17 residues. J lost 4 bases, V lost 2 bases, and 11 bases had no gene match. The CDR3 region is CASSLRGATSGGETQYF. DNA of the CDR3: TGTGCCAGCAGCTTAAGAGGGGCGACTAGCGGCGGAGAGACCCAGTACTTC.

The J gene is TRBJ2-3, the V gene TRBV7-7; tentative D call: TRBD2 (6 bases). CDR1 SSHAT and CDR2 FNYEAQ come from the germline V gene (reference sequence). Trimming cost V 5 bases and J 0 bases, with 9 bases left between them. This CDR3 comprises 14 residues. CDR3 coding DNA: TGTGCCAGCAGCAGGGACTTAAGCACAGATACGCAGTATTTT. Translated, it gives CASSRDLSTDTQYF.

The chain's CDR3 is CASRPPQASNEKLFF. The CDR3 nucleotides are TGTGCCAGCCGACCACCACAGGCCTCTAATGAAAAACTGTTTTTT. The chain carries TRBV2 and TRBJ1-4; D may be TRBD1 (5 bases). V was pared by 8 bases and J by 3 bases, with 16 bases between. The CDR3 runs to 15 residues. Germline V gene lookup returns CDR1 SNHLY and CDR2 FYNNEI.

The chain employs TRBV7-2 and TRBJ1-2; possibly TRBD1 for D (6 bases). There are 16 residues in the CDR3. V was trimmed by 5 bases and J by 7 bases, leaving 23 bases between them. Germline V gives CDR1 SGHTA, CDR2 FQGNSA. CDR3 DNA sequence: TGTGCCAGCAGCGATACAACCGTAGGGGGAGGGAGTGGCTACACCTTC. This codes for CASSDTTVGGGSGYTF.

This clone has at least ten counts. This chain joins TRBV30 and TRBJ2-7; D gene ambiguous. The length of the CDR3 is 17 residues. V was trimmed by 1 base and J by 0 bases, leaving 19 bases between them. Germline CDR1 and CDR2: GTSNPN and SVGIG (reference sequence). CDR3 residues: CAWSDPRLRAHSYEQYF. CDR3 nucleotides: TGTGCCTGGAGTGACCCCCGCCTACGGGCGCACTCCTACGAGCAGTACTTC. Full variable domain (rest looked up from reference TRBV30 and TRBJ2-7): SQTIHQWPATLVQPVGSPLSLECTVEGTSNPNLYWYRQAAGRGLQLLFYSVGIGQISSEVPQNLSASRPQDRQFILSSKKLLLSDSGFYLCAWSDPRLRAHSYEQYFGPGTRLTVT.

V usage is TRBV7-3 and J usage is TRBJ1-1; perhaps TRBD1 as D (6 bases). CDR3 size: 15 residues. Deletions cut 4 bases from V and 4 bases from J, with 16 bases between. The germline CDR1 and CDR2 sequences are SGHTA and FQGTGA. The CDR3 DNA sequence: TGTGCCAGCAGCTCCCGAGGGGGGATTGGCACTGAAGCTTTCTTT. This gives the protein CASSSRGGIGTEAFF.

The rearrangement joins TRBV5-1 to TRBJ2-5; TRBD1 might be the D (6 bases). Trimming took off 0 bases at V and 5 bases at J, with 14 bases between the two ends. The CDR3 is 15 residues long. Germline V lookup: CDR1 SGHRS, CDR2 YFSETQ. CDR3 DNA: TGCGCCAGCAGCTTGGTGGGGGCGGTTCGGGAGACCCAGTACTTC. Protein: CASSLVGAVRETQYF.

The chain links TRBV6-6 to TRBJ1-5; D is perhaps TRBD1 (5 bases). Germline V lookup: CDR1 MNHNY, CDR2 SVGAGI (reference sequence). V was cut by 6 bases and J by 0 bases, with 12 bases left in between. The CDR3 consists of 15 residues. The CDR3, as DNA: TGTGCCAGCAGCGACCCGGGGGATAGCAATCAGCCCCAGCATTTT. Protein product: CASSDPGDSNQPQHF.

J is TRBJ2-1 and V is TRBV2; TRBD2 aligns across 12 bases. The germline V gene encodes CDR1 SNHLY and CDR2 FYNNEI. The CDR3 covers 17 residues. V trimming: 4 bases; J trimming: 8 bases; junction bases outside the gene matches: 12. This chain's CDR3 is CASSGGWGLAGGYEQFF. For the CDR3, the DNA is TGTGCCAGCAGTGGTGGTTGGGGACTAGCGGGCGGGTATGAGCAGTTCTTC.

The chain carries TRBV5-6 and TRBJ2-1; D may correspond to TRBD1 or TRBD2 (6 bases each). The CDR3 consists of 16 residues. From germline, CDR1 is SGHDT and CDR2 YYEEEE. Deletions cut 5 bases from V and 4 bases from J, with 19 bases between. CDR3 DNA sequence: TGTGCCAGCAGGGAGGGTCGGGGGCTAGCTTACAATGAGCAGTTCTTC. This encodes CASREGRGLAYNEQFF.

This clone showed up just a few times. The chain combines TRBV28 with TRBJ1-3, with a tentative D call TRBD1 (6 bases). This CDR3 is 14 amino acids long. V was clipped by 7 bases and J by 2 bases, with 12 bases between them. Germline-derived CDR1 and CDR2 are MDHEN and SYDVKM. CDR3 protein: CASILGGAGNTIYF. The CDR3 DNA is TGTGCCAGCATCCTAGGGGGAGCTGGAAACACCATATATTTT. The whole variable domain, remainder taken from reference TRBV28 and TRBJ1-3, is DVKVTQSSRYLVKRTGEKVFLECVQDMDHENMFWYRQDPGLGLRLIYFSYDVKMKEKGDIPEGYSVSREKKERFSLILESASTNQTSMYLCASILGGAGNTIYFGEGSWLTVV.

The genes are TRBV5-5 and TRBJ1-1; D is uncertain. There are 13 residues in the CDR3. The germline V gene has CDR1 SGHKS and CDR2 YYEKEE (reference sequence). V lost 0 bases and J lost 1, with 4 bases in between. The CDR3 protein is CASSLDPNTEAFF. The CDR3, as DNA: TGTGCCAGCAGCTTGGACCCGAACACTGAAGCTTTCTTT.